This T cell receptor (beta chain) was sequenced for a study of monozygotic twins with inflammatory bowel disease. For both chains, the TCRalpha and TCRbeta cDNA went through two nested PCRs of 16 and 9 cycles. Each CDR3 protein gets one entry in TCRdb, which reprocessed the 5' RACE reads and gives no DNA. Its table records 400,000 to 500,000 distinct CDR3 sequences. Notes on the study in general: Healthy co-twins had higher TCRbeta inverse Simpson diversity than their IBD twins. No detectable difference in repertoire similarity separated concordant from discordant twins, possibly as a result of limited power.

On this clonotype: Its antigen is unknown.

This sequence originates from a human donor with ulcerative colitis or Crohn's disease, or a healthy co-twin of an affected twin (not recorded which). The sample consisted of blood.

CDR3 protein: CASLAGGPQSYNEQFF. This sequence joins TRBV7-9 and TRBJ2-1; the D gene TCRdb calls, TRBD2, cannot be checked with no DNA. The CDR3 has 16 residues. Per the germline V gene, CDR1 is SEHNR and CDR2 is FQNEAQ (reference sequence).